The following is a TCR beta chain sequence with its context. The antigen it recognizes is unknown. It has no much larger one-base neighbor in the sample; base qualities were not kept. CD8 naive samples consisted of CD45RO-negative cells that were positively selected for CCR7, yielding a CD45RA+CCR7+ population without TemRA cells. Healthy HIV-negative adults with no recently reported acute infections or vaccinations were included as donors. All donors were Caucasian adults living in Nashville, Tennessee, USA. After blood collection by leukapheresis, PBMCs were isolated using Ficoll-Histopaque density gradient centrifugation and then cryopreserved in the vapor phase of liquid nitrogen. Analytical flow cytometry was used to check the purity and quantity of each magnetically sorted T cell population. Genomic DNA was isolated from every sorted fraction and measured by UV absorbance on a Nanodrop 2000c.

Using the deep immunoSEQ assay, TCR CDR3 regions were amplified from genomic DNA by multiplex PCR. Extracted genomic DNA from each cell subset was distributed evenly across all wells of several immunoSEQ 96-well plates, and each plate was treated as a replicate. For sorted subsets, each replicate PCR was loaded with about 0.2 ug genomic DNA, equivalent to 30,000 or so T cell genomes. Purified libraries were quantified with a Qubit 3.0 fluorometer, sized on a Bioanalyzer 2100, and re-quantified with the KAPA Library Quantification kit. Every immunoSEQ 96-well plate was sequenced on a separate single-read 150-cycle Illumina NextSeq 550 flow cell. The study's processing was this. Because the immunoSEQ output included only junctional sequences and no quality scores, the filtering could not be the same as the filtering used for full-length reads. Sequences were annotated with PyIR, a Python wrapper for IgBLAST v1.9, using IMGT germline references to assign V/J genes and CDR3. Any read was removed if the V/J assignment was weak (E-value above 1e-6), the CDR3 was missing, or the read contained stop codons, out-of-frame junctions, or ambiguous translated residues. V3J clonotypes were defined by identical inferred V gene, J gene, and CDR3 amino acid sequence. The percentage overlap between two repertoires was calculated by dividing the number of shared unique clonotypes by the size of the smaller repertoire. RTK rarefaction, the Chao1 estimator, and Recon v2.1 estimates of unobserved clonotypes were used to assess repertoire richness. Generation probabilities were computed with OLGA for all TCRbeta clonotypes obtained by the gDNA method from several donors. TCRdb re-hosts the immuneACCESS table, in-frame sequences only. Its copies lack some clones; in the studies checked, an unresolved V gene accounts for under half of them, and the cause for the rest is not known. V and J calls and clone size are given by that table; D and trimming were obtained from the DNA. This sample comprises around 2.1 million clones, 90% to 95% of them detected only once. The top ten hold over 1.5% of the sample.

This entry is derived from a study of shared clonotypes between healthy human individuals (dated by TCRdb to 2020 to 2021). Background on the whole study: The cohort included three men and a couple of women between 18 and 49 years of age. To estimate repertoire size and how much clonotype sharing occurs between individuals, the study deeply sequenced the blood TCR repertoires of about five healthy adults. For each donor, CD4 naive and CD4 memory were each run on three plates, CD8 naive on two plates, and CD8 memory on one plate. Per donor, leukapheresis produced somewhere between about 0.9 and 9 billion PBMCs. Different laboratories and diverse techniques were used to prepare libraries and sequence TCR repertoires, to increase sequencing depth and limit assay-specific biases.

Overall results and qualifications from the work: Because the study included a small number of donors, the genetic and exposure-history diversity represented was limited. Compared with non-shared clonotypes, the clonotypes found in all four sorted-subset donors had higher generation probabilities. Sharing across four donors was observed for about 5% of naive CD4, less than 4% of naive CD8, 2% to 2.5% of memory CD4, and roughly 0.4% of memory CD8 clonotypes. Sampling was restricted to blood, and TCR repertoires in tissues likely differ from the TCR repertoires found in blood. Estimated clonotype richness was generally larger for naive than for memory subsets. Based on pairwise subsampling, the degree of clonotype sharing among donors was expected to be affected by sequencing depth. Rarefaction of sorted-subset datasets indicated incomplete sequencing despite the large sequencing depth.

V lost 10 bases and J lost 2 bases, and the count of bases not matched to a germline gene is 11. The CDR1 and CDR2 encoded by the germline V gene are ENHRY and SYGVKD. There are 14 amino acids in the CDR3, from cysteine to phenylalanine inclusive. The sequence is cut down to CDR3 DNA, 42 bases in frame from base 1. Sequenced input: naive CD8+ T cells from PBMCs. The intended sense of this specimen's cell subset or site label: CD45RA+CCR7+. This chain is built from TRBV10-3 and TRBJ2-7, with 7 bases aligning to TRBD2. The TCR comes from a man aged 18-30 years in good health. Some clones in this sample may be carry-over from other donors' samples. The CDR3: CATLGGSPTYEQYF. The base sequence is TGTGCCACCCTGGGGGGGAGTCCCACCTACGAGCAGTACTTC.